The present T cell receptor beta chain was sequenced within a study of blood T cells in healthy people across ages. Study conclusions and caveats: Long-lived donors had more naive CD4+ cells and higher diversity than aged donors. While age rose, TCR beta diversity per million T cells dropped in a roughly linear way.

Alongside a J-beta primer mix, a sample-barcoded 5' primer served in a second PCR lasting roughly 7 to 12 cycles. TCRdb itself ran the 5' RACE reads through MiXCR, one entry per CDR3 protein. There are 1.4 million or so distinct CDR3 sequences in the sample; under 55% occur only once, and under 5% lies in the top ten. In regard to this clonotype: Its antigen is unknown.

The sample consisted of blood. This TCR was sampled from a young woman in good health.

The CDR3 here is CASSSLTSADTQYF. CDR3 coding DNA: TGTGCCAGCAGTTCACTCACTAGCGCAGATACGCAGTATTTT. This sequence joins TRBV27 and TRBJ2-3; 7 nucleotides agree with TRBD2. The CDR3 is 14 residues long. Germline trimming cut 4 bases from V and 4 bases from J; bases unmatched to any gene: 5. Germline loops: CDR1 MNHEY, CDR2 SMNVEV (reference sequence).